This is a list of T cell receptor beta chains from one sample in a study of T-cell reconstitution after alpha-beta-depleted transplantation in children. A single record per CDR3 protein comes from TCRdb applying MiXCR to the PCR reads. The repertoire includes approximately 80,000 distinct CDR3 sequences, around an eighth of them detected once, and around a quarter sits in the top ten. Sequenced here: PBMCs, mostly from graft donor cells, sampled 180 days after TCRalphabeta/CD19-depleted stem cell transplant. The receptors come from a male patient under 10 years old who had a stem cell transplant for acute lymphoblastic leukemia, so the T cells may come from the graft donor. CDR3s include the opening cysteine and the closing phenylalanine or tryptophan. Fields, in order: D gene, J gene, clone size, V gene, CDR3 DNA, CDR3 protein. The D gene is left open where the match is weak. Clone size, where shown, is once, few, many, or a class for clones that have expanded.

D gene: TRBD1; J gene: TRBJ2-7; clone size: -; V gene: TRBV11-2; CDR3 DNA: TGTGCCAGCAGCTTAGTAACAGGGGCCGTTACTAATACCTACGAGCAGTACTTC; CDR3 protein: CASSLVTGAVTNTYEQYF
D gene: TRBD2; J gene: TRBJ2-7; clone size: -; V gene: TRBV30; CDR3 DNA: TGTGCCTGGACCCAAACTAGCGGGATATACGAGCAGTACTTC; CDR3 protein: CAWTQTSGIYEQYF
D gene: -; J gene: TRBJ2-2; clone size: many; V gene: TRBV5-5; CDR3 DNA: TGTGCCAGCAGCCTCTTGGGGAACACCGGGGAGCTGTTTTTT; CDR3 protein: CASSLLGNTGELFF
D gene: -; J gene: TRBJ1-6; clone size: many; V gene: TRBV4-2; CDR3 DNA: TGTGCCAGCAGCCAAGCCCCACGGAGGGATTCACCCCTCCACTTT; CDR3 protein: CASSQAPRRDSPLHF
D gene: -; J gene: TRBJ1-1; clone size: -; V gene: TRBV4-3; CDR3 DNA: TGCGCCAGCAGGCTGGCCGGGACGGCGAACACTGAAGCTTTCTTT; CDR3 protein: CASRLAGTANTEAFF
D gene: -; J gene: TRBJ2-3; clone size: few; V gene: TRBV6-1; CDR3 DNA: TGTGCCAGCAGCGGGAGTCCGGATACGCAGTATTTT; CDR3 protein: CASSGSPDTQYF
D gene: -; J gene: TRBJ2-3; clone size: -; V gene: TRBV5-1; CDR3 DNA: TGCGCCAGTTCCGGACGGTTCACGGATACGCAGTATTTT; CDR3 protein: CASSGRFTDTQYF
D gene: -; J gene: TRBJ1-5; clone size: few; V gene: TRBV30; CDR3 DNA: TGTGCCTGGTCCCCTCGACAGGTTGGCAATCAGCCCCAGCATTTT; CDR3 protein: CAWSPRQVGNQPQHF
D gene: -; J gene: TRBJ2-5; clone size: few; V gene: TRBV9; CDR3 DNA: TGTGCCAGCAGCGTAGCCGGGCACCAAGAGACCCAGTACTTC; CDR3 protein: CASSVAGHQETQYF
D gene: -; J gene: TRBJ1-6; clone size: few; V gene: TRBV10-3; CDR3 DNA: TGTGCCATCAGTGGGAGGCAGGGAGATTCACCCCTCCACTTT; CDR3 protein: CAISGRQGDSPLHF
D gene: TRBD1; J gene: TRBJ2-5; clone size: few; V gene: TRBV6-2/TRBV6-3; CDR3 DNA: TGTGCCAGCAGCCACCTTACCCGGACAGGGGGCAGGCAAGAGACCCAGTACTTC; CDR3 protein: CASSHLTRTGGRQETQYF
D gene: -; J gene: TRBJ2-3; clone size: -; V gene: TRBV20-1; CDR3 DNA: TGCAGTGCTAGAGATAGGGGCCCATACAGGATAAGGGGCACAGATACGCAGTATTTT; CDR3 protein: CSARDRGPYRIRGTDTQYF
D gene: -; J gene: TRBJ1-1; clone size: many; V gene: TRBV20-1; CDR3 DNA: TGCAGTGCTGGGAAGGGGAACACTGAAGCTTTCTTT; CDR3 protein: CSAGKGNTEAFF
D gene: -; J gene: TRBJ1-5; clone size: -; V gene: TRBV29-1; CDR3 DNA: TGCAGCGTTCAGGACGGGAATCAGCCCCAGCATTTT; CDR3 protein: CSVQDGNQPQHF
D gene: TRBD2; J gene: TRBJ2-7; clone size: few; V gene: TRBV12-3/TRBV12-4; CDR3 DNA: TGTGCCAGCAGTTCCGGGACTAGCGGGATCAGCTCCTACGAGCAGTACTTC; CDR3 protein: CASSSGTSGISSYEQYF
D gene: TRBD2; J gene: TRBJ2-1; clone size: many; V gene: TRBV6-2/TRBV6-3; CDR3 DNA: TGTGCCAGCAGCCTCCGACTAGCGGGGGGGCCCTACAATGAGCAGTTCTTC; CDR3 protein: CASSLRLAGGPYNEQFF
D gene: TRBD1; J gene: TRBJ2-5; clone size: -; V gene: TRBV18; CDR3 DNA: TGTGCCAGCTCACCCTGGACAGGGGTGGAAGAGACCCAGTACTTC; CDR3 protein: CASSPWTGVEETQYF
D gene: -; J gene: TRBJ2-1; clone size: many; V gene: TRBV20-1; CDR3 DNA: TGCAGTGCTGGGGGGAGCTCCTACAATGAGCAGTTCTTC; CDR3 protein: CSAGGSSYNEQFF
D gene: TRBD2; J gene: TRBJ2-1; clone size: -; V gene: TRBV3-1; CDR3 DNA: TGTGCCAGCAGCCAAGCAGCGGGAGGGTGGAATGAGCAGTTCTTC; CDR3 protein: CASSQAAGGWNEQFF
D gene: -; J gene: TRBJ2-5; clone size: -; V gene: TRBV20-1; CDR3 DNA: TGCAGTGCTACCTTCGGCGGCCAAGAGACCCAGTACTTC; CDR3 protein: CSATFGGQETQYF
D gene: TRBD1; J gene: TRBJ2-7; clone size: -; V gene: TRBV7-3; CDR3 DNA: TGTGCCAGCAGCTCCCAGGGGGTCTACGAGCAGTACTTC; CDR3 protein: CASSSQGVYEQYF
D gene: -; J gene: TRBJ2-5; clone size: -; V gene: TRBV6-5; CDR3 DNA: TGTGCCAGCAGTTACTCGATGAGGACTCACCAAGAGACCCAGTACTTC; CDR3 protein: CASSYSMRTHQETQYF
D gene: TRBD1; J gene: TRBJ1-2; clone size: few; V gene: TRBV20-1; CDR3 DNA: TGCAGTGCTAGAAAACAGGGGAGGGATGGCTACACCTTC; CDR3 protein: CSARKQGRDGYTF
D gene: -; J gene: TRBJ2-1; clone size: many; V gene: TRBV5-1; CDR3 DNA: TGCGCCAGCAGTCGTGGACTGTTGTACAATGAGCAGTTCTTC; CDR3 protein: CASSRGLLYNEQFF
D gene: -; J gene: TRBJ1-2; clone size: few; V gene: TRBV5-6; CDR3 DNA: TGTGCCAGCAGCGCAGGACCCGGGGGTAACTATGGCTACACCTTC; CDR3 protein: CASSAGPGGNYGYTF
D gene: -; J gene: TRBJ2-3; clone size: -; V gene: TRBV20-1; CDR3 DNA: TGCAGTTTCCTTCCTGATCGTACGCAGTATTTT; CDR3 protein: CSFLPDRTQYF
D gene: TRBD1; J gene: TRBJ1-6; clone size: few; V gene: TRBV9; CDR3 DNA: TGTGCCAGCAGCACTCCTCAGGGGGGAGGAGAGAATTCACCCCTCCACTTT; CDR3 protein: CASSTPQGGGENSPLHF
D gene: TRBD2; J gene: TRBJ2-2; clone size: few; V gene: TRBV20-1; CDR3 DNA: TGCAGTGCTAGACGAGGCGGGAGAGTTGGAACCGGGGAGCTGTTTTTT; CDR3 protein: CSARRGGRVGTGELFF
D gene: -; J gene: TRBJ1-5; clone size: few; V gene: TRBV5-1; CDR3 DNA: TGCGCCAGCAGCTTGGGCGCAGGGGCACGCCAGCCCCAGCATTTT; CDR3 protein: CASSLGAGARQPQHF
D gene: -; J gene: TRBJ2-7; clone size: -; V gene: TRBV6-1; CDR3 DNA: TGTGCCAGCAGTCCACGCTTCCTCACAGGGTACTACGAGCAGTACTTC; CDR3 protein: CASSPRFLTGYYEQYF
D gene: -; J gene: TRBJ1-1; clone size: -; V gene: TRBV4-3; CDR3 DNA: TGCGCCAGCAGCCGTGAACAGGGAGGGCCTGAAGCTTTCTTT; CDR3 protein: CASSREQGGPEAFF
D gene: -; J gene: TRBJ1-4; clone size: few; V gene: TRBV7-9; CDR3 DNA: TGTGCCAGCAGCTTAGGAGGGGTGAATGAAAAACTGTTTTTT; CDR3 protein: CASSLGGVNEKLFF
D gene: TRBD2; J gene: TRBJ2-3; clone size: few; V gene: TRBV5-6; CDR3 DNA: TGTGCCAGCAGCTTCCTAGCGGGAGTACGTACGCAGTATTTT; CDR3 protein: CASSFLAGVRTQYF
D gene: TRBD2; J gene: TRBJ2-7; clone size: -; V gene: TRBV14; CDR3 DNA: TGTGCCAGCAGCCTAAACTCGGGAGGCGAGCAGTACTTC; CDR3 protein: CASSLNSGGEQYF
D gene: TRBD1; J gene: TRBJ2-2; clone size: -; V gene: TRBV5-6; CDR3 DNA: TGTGCCAGCAGCCCACTGGGACAGCAACATACCGGGGAGCTGTTTTTT; CDR3 protein: CASSPLGQQHTGELFF
D gene: -; J gene: TRBJ1-5; clone size: -; V gene: TRBV28; CDR3 DNA: TGTGCCAGCAGACCCCAGGGTTATAGCAATCAGCCCCAGCATTTT; CDR3 protein: CASRPQGYSNQPQHF
D gene: -; J gene: TRBJ2-5; clone size: -; V gene: TRBV20-1; CDR3 DNA: TGCAGTCTAGAGACCCAGTACTTC; CDR3 protein: CSLETQYF
D gene: -; J gene: TRBJ2-2; clone size: many; V gene: TRBV10-3; CDR3 DNA: TGTGCCATCAGGCAAGTTGGATCGAACACCGGGGAGCTGTTTTTT; CDR3 protein: CAIRQVGSNTGELFF
D gene: -; J gene: TRBJ2-2; clone size: few; V gene: TRBV25-1; CDR3 DNA: TGTGCCAGCGCAAAAGGGGCCGGGGAGCTGTTTTTT; CDR3 protein: CASAKGAGELFF
D gene: -; J gene: TRBJ2-7; clone size: -; V gene: TRBV14; CDR3 DNA: TGTGCCAGCAGCCGAAAGGGGACTGTAACCTACGAGCAGTACTTC; CDR3 protein: CASSRKGTVTYEQYF
D gene: -; J gene: TRBJ2-3; clone size: few; V gene: TRBV7-6; CDR3 DNA: TGTGCCAGCAGCCCCCTCCGGGACAGCACAGATACGCAGTATTTT; CDR3 protein: CASSPLRDSTDTQYF
D gene: -; J gene: TRBJ1-1; clone size: -; V gene: TRBV29-1; CDR3 DNA: TGCAGCGCTGGGCCCACTGAAGCTTTCTTT; CDR3 protein: CSAGPTEAFF